This record looks at one T cell receptor beta chain sequence and its context. The data stem from a study of blood T cell repertoires in COVID-19. Study context: From T cells, B-cell-depleted T cells, or PBMCs came the material, which was cDNA or gDNA.

The repertoire was sequenced with immunoSEQ multiplex PCR; TCRdb's copy has only in-frame clones and lacks some. The data hold some 170,000 clones, with 78% observed a single time. J lost 6 bases, V lost 3 bases, and 8 bases had no gene match. The CDR3 runs 14 residues. Germline lookup yields CDR1 KGHSH and CDR2 LQKENI. Sequenced: PBMCs or T cells enriched from blood (not recorded which). V and J are TRBV18 and TRBJ2-7; 7 bases are a match to TRBD2. The sequence was obtained from a woman in her forties or fifties who had recovered from COVID-19. CDR3 DNA sequence: TGTGCCAGCTCACCGGTTGGGGGGGGTTTCGAGCAGTACTTC. It specifies CASSPVGGGFEQYF.